These T cell receptor beta chains were read from a single sample in a study of CD8 T cells in Susac syndrome. TCRdb reprocessed the immunoSEQ multiplex PCR reads via MiXCR and lists one record per CDR3 protein. The data hold about 140,000 distinct CDR3 sequences, with around 94% observed a single time. The sample consisted of CD8+ T cells from PBMCs. These receptors all come from a human donor in good health. Both conserved end residues are part of each CDR3. The D gene is left open where the match is weak. The listing skips clone size in some rows; elsewhere it reads once, few, many or a size class.

-	TRBV28	TRBJ2-1	-	TGTGCCAGCAGTTTTAACGGGGCCCTCGGGGATGAGCAGTTCTTC	CASSFNGALGDEQFF
-	TRBV7-8	TRBJ2-1	few	TGTGCCAGCAGCTTGGGACTCAATGAGCAGTTCTTC	CASSLGLNEQFF
-	TRBV20-1	TRBJ2-6	-	TGCAGTGCTAGAGAGGACCGGGCGGATTCTGGGGCCAACGTCCTGACTTTC	CSAREDRADSGANVLTF
-	TRBV4-2	TRBJ1-2	-	TGTGCCAGCAGCCAGGCGTCACAGGTCTCCCCGGGTGGCTACACCTTC	CASSQASQVSPGGYTF
-	TRBV4-3	TRBJ2-1	-	TGCGCCAGCAGCCAAGAGATTCCCAATGAGCAGTTCTTC	CASSQEIPNEQFF
-	TRBV28	TRBJ2-3	-	TGTGCCAGCAGTTTATACGGCACCACAGATACGCAGTATTTT	CASSLYGTTDTQYF
-	TRBV2	TRBJ2-1	-	TGTGCCACCCTCCCGGTGGGGCGGGTCTCCTACAATGAGCAGTTCTTC	CATLPVGRVSYNEQFF
-	TRBV29-1	TRBJ2-3	-	TGCAGCGTACCTACAGGGGTTAGCGGGAATACGCAGTATTTT	CSVPTGVSGNTQYF
-	TRBV3-1	TRBJ2-3	-	TGTGCCAGCAGGGCGAACTGGCCCAGCACAGATACGCAGTATTTT	CASRANWPSTDTQYF
TRBD1	TRBV30	TRBJ2-1	once	TGTGCCTGGAGTATCGGGACAGGGGGATACAATGAGCAGTTCTTC	CAWSIGTGGYNEQFF
-	TRBV20-1	TRBJ2-1	-	TGCAGTGCTAGAGGGGTCAGTTACAATGAGCAGTTCTTC	CSARGVSYNEQFF
TRBD2	TRBV29-1	TRBJ2-3	-	TGCAGCGTTGCCCCTGGACTAGCGGGAGGCACAGATACGCAGTATTTT	CSVAPGLAGGTDTQYF
TRBD2	TRBV9	TRBJ2-7	-	TGTGCCAGCAGCGTAGCCGGGAGGGCCGACGAGCAGTACTTC	CASSVAGRADEQYF